The 9 T cell receptor beta chains presented below share a single source sample, sequenced in a study of shared clonotypes between healthy human individuals. Assay: immunoSEQ multiplex PCR; the TCRdb copy retains only in-frame clones and omits some. This table has about 690,000 clones, 90% appearing once. The sequenced sample was memory CD8+ T cells from PBMCs. Noted subset: CD45RO+ cells pooled with CCR7-negative TemRA cells. The receptors were gathered from a man between 18 and 29 years old in good health. Some clones in this sample may be carry-over from other donors' samples.

This sequence joins TRBV19 and TRBJ2-2; D possibly uses TRBD1 or TRBD2 (6 bases each). The CDR3 loop spans 16 amino acids. Germline loops: CDR1 LNHDA, CDR2 SQIVND (reference sequence). V gave up 5 bases and J gave up 2 bases, with 15 bases separating them. This CDR3 reads CASSPTEGGNTGELFF. DNA of the CDR3: TGTGCCAGTAGTCCGACCGAGGGGGGAAACACCGGGGAGCTGTTTTTT.

The chain uses TRBV27 and TRBJ2-2; D unclear. Trimming took off 2 bases at V and 6 bases at J, with 10 bases between the two ends. The CDR3 spans 14 residues. CDR1 and CDR2 from the germline V gene are MNHEY and SMNVEV (reference sequence). This CDR3 is CASSLVPRAGELFF. CDR3 sequence (DNA): TGTGCCAGCAGTTTAGTCCCCCGAGCCGGGGAGCTGTTTTTT.

CDR3 sequence (DNA): TGTGCCAGCAGTTTACTAGCGGGAGTGACCGGGGAGCTGTTTTTT. As protein: CASSLLAGVTGELFF. The chain combines TRBV27 with TRBJ2-2; 10 bases map to TRBD2. Unmatched junction bases numbered 2, after V lost 2 bases and J lost 5 bases. The CDR3 runs to 15 residues. Germline lookup yields CDR1 MNHEY and CDR2 SMNVEV (reference sequence).

V and J are TRBV28 and TRBJ2-5; no reliable D call. Germline lookup yields CDR1 MDHEN and CDR2 SYDVKM. The CDR3 is made up of 14 amino acids. Trimming took 10 bases from V and 1 from J, leaving 16 bases between them. CDR3 protein: CATLGSESQETQYF. In DNA, the CDR3 is TGTGCCACATTGGGCTCAGAAAGCCAAGAGACCCAGTACTTC.

The chain employs TRBV28 and TRBJ2-7, with D perhaps TRBD2 (5 bases). V shed 4 bases and J shed 1 base, with 11 bases lying between them. This CDR3 has 14 residues. In germline, CDR1 is MDHEN, CDR2 SYDVKM. The CDR3 spells CASSYGVQSYEQYF. In DNA form, the CDR3 reads TGTGCCAGCAGTTACGGGGTACAATCCTACGAGCAGTACTTC.

On this clone itself: Other DNA sequences within the sample encode an identical CDR3. The chain carries TRBV7-8 and TRBJ2-7; D may be TRBD1 (6 bases). This CDR3 comprises 14 residues. V gave up 6 bases and J gave up 0 bases, with 12 bases separating them. Germline CDR1 is SGHVS and CDR2 is FQNEAQ. CDR3 residues: CASSFQGTSYEQYF. In DNA form, the CDR3 reads TGTGCCAGCAGTTTCCAGGGGACCTCCTACGAGCAGTACTTC.

V and J are TRBV11-2 and TRBJ2-7; possibly TRBD1 for D (5 bases). Germline V gene data show CDR1 as SGHAT and CDR2 as FQNNGV. Trimming shortened V by 5 bases and J by 4 bases, and 12 bases separated the two germline ends. The CDR3 is 13 residues long. The DNA for the CDR3 is TGTGCCAGCAGCCCAAGGGGAAATTACGAGCAGTACTTC. Translated: CASSPRGNYEQYF.

This chain uses TRBV7-9 with TRBJ2-5; D gene uncertain. V shed 8 bases and J shed 5 bases, with 12 bases lying between them. Looked up from germline, CDR1 is SEHNR and CDR2 is FQNEAQ (reference sequence). CDR3 size: 12 residues. The CDR3: CASASFTETQYF. DNA of the CDR3: TGTGCCAGCGCAAGTTTTACGGAGACCCAGTACTTC.

The chain is built from TRBV11-1 and TRBJ2-6, with D unclear. The length of the CDR3 is 18 residues. Germline CDR1 is SGHAT and CDR2 is FQDESV (reference sequence). V gave up 1 base and J gave up 0 bases, with 13 bases separating them. The CDR3 DNA is TGTGCCAGCAGCTTAGAGCACAGAGAGTACTCTGGGGCCAACGTCCTGACTTTC. Protein sequence: CASSLEHREYSGANVLTF.